This TCR beta chain was recovered during a study of T cell changes during pregnancy in multiple sclerosis. Produced via immunoSEQ multiplex PCR; TCRdb's table is partial and in-frame only. The sample shows approximately 79,000 clones, just over 90% of them seen only once. Germline V CDR1 and CDR2: GTSNPN, SVGIG (reference sequence). CDR3 length equals 13 residues. V shed 3 bases and J shed 8 bases, with 16 bases lying between them. Source: CD4+ T cells from peripheral blood mononuclear cells, taken before pregnancy. The rearrangement uses TRBV30 and TRBJ1-2; D may be TRBD1 (5 bases). The sequence was obtained from a female donor with multiple sclerosis, enrolled in a pregnancy study. CDR3: CAWRGQGRPGYTF. Written as DNA, the CDR3 is TGTGCCTGGAGGGGGCAGGGAAGACCGGGCTACACCTTC.